Below, 17 T cell receptor beta chains from the same sample are listed, as sequenced in a study of blood T cell repertoires in COVID-19 (TCRdb year 2020). Libraries were prepared through the immunoSEQ multiplex PCR assay. TCRdb limited this immuneACCESS table to in-frame rearrangements with V and J called. A share of clones is missing; checked studies link under half to unresolved V genes, and the rest is unexplained. In this sample the table shows hundreds of thousands of clones, more than 70% of which occur a single time. Of the sample, 2.3% is held by the ten largest clones. What was sequenced was peripheral blood. These receptors were taken from a woman aged 60 to 75 with COVID-19, enrolled during active disease.

The V call is TRBV4-2, the J call TRBJ1-2; possible D gene TRBD1, 6 bases. V was pared by 1 base and J by 2 bases, with 11 bases between. Germline CDR1 reads LGHNA; CDR2 reads YNFKEQ. This CDR3 has 15 amino acids. CDR3 nucleotides: TGTGCCAGCAGCCAAGCGGCAGGGGAGAACTATGGCTACACCTTC. Its translation: CASSQAAGENYGYTF.

The chain carries TRBV7-3 and TRBJ1-5, with D hard to call. Per germline, CDR1 SGHTA and CDR2 FQGTGA. The V gene lost 5 bases and the J gene lost 7 bases, with 12 bases spanning the gap. CDR3 length equals 13 residues. The CDR3 DNA reads TGTGCCAGCAGCCGTCAACCCGGGCAGCCCCAGCATTTT. The encoded protein is CASSRQPGQPQHF.

The chain employs TRBV5-1 and TRBJ1-2, with a tentative D call TRBD1 (6 bases). The CDR3 length is 15 residues. CDR1 is SGHRS and CDR2 is YFSETQ in the germline V gene. V was cut by 0 bases and J by 12 bases, with 21 bases left in between. The CDR3 sequence: CASSLDTGHGGSDTF. In nucleotides, the CDR3 is TGCGCCAGCAGCTTGGACACAGGGCACGGAGGTTCTGACACCTTC.

J is TRBJ2-2 and V is TRBV5-4, with 11 bases aligning to TRBD1. Germline-derived CDR1 and CDR2 are SGHNT and YYREEE (reference sequence). The CDR3 is made up of 15 amino acids. Trimming cost V 5 bases and J 7 bases; bases outside gene matches: 7. For the CDR3, the DNA is TGTGCCAGCAGGGCGGGACAGGGGGAAGTCGGGGAGCTGTTTTTT. This codes for CASRAGQGEVGELFF.

The gene calls are TRBV9 and TRBJ2-1; TRBD2 aligns across 10 bases. The germline V gene has CDR1 SGDLS and CDR2 YYNGEE. Unmatched junction bases numbered 2, after V lost 0 bases and J lost 8 bases. The CDR3 runs to 14 residues. The CDR3 is CASSVAAGGDEQFF. Here the CDR3 DNA reads TGTGCCAGCAGCGTAGCAGCGGGGGGGGATGAGCAGTTCTTC.

The chain carries TRBV6-5 and TRBJ1-6, with D possibly being TRBD1 (5 bases). V shed 6 bases and J shed 6 bases, with 12 bases lying between them. This CDR3 comprises 14 residues. Germline CDR1 MNHEY, CDR2 SVGAGI. CDR3 sequence reads: CASSPQVFNSPLHF. The CDR3 DNA reads as TGTGCCAGCAGCCCACAGGTTTTTAATTCACCCCTCCACTTT.

The chain has TRBV5-1 and TRBJ2-7, with TRBD1 identical over 11 bases. Germline values: CDR1 SGHRS, CDR2 YFSETQ. The CDR3 totals 16 residues. J lost 4 bases, V lost 3 bases, and 9 bases had no gene match. The CDR3 loop is CASSSTSGQGAYEQYF. CDR3 sequence (DNA): TGCGCCAGCAGCTCAACCTCAGGACAGGGGGCTTACGAGCAGTACTTC. The full variable domain, rest sourced from reference TRBV5-1 and TRBJ2-7, is KAGVTQTPRYLIKTRGQQVTLSCSPISGHRSVSWYQQTPGQGLQFLFEYFSETQRNKGNFPGRFSGRQFSNSRSEMNVSTLELGDSALYLCASSSTSGQGAYEQYFGPGTRLTVT.

There are a few counts of this clone. Other DNA variants within this sample encode the same CDR3. V usage is TRBV2 and J usage is TRBJ1-2, with 8 bases identical to TRBD1. V was clipped by 5 bases and J by 2 bases; unmatched bases: 4. The CDR3 loop spans 14 amino acids. Germline V CDR1 and CDR2: SNHLY, FYNNEI. The CDR3 DNA follows: TGTGCCAGCAGTTTGGACAGGGCCAACTATGGCTACACCTTC. Translation gives CASSLDRANYGYTF.

The chain employs TRBV5-1 and TRBJ2-5, with TRBD2 identical over 15 bases. Germline V CDR1 and CDR2: SGHRS, YFSETQ. V gave up 3 bases and J gave up 9 bases; unmatched junction bases: 9. The CDR3 loop spans 16 amino acids. In nucleotides, the CDR3 is TGCGCCAGCAGCTCCACCTGGACTAGCGGGGGGGCGGCCCAGTACTTC. Its translation is CASSSTWTSGGAAQYF. The full variable domain, completed using reference TRBV5-1 and TRBJ2-5, is KAGVTQTPRYLIKTRGQQVTLSCSPISGHRSVSWYQQTPGQGLQFLFEYFSETQRNKGNFPGRFSGRQFSNSRSEMNVSTLELGDSALYLCASSSTWTSGGAAQYFGPGTRLLVL.

The rearrangement uses TRBV29-1 and TRBJ2-3; 11 positions match TRBD1. The CDR3 contains 14 residues. CDR1 is SQVTM, CDR2 ANQGSEA, per germline. Germline trimming cut 4 bases from V and 5 bases from J; bases unmatched to any gene: 5. The CDR3 DNA sequence: TGCAGCGTTGCCCGGACAGGGGGCGAAGATACGCAGTATTTT. Its protein product is CSVARTGGEDTQYF.

The chain carries TRBV19 and TRBJ2-6; D is uncertain. The germline V and J ends were trimmed by 7 bases and 2 bases, with 12 bases remaining between them. The CDR3 sequence is 15 residues long. Germline assignment: CDR1 LNHDA and CDR2 SQIVND (reference sequence). CDR3 amino acids: CASTARGPGANVLTF. DNA for the CDR3: TGTGCCAGTACCGCTCGAGGCCCTGGGGCCAACGTCCTGACTTTC.

V usage is TRBV3-1 (or the pseudogene TRBV3-2) and J usage is TRBJ1-3; TRBD1 might be the D (5 bases). V dropped 4 bases and J dropped 4 bases, with 14 bases sitting between them. The CDR3 has 15 amino acids. Germline-derived CDR1 and CDR2 are LGHDT and YNNKEL (reference sequence). DNA for the CDR3: TGTGCCAGCAGCCCATCAGGGTCGTTAGGAAACACCATATATTTT. This gives the protein CASSPSGSLGNTIYF.

The chain joins TRBV7-3 to TRBJ1-3; 9 nucleotides line up with TRBD1. The J segment lost 4 bases and the V segment lost 4 bases, leaving 11 bases of the junction unmatched. The CDR3 sequence is 17 residues long. CDR1 SGHTA and CDR2 FQGTGA come from the germline V gene. CDR3 sequence: CASSSPIGQGLGNTIYF. The CDR3 nucleotides are TGTGCCAGCAGCTCCCCCATAGGACAGGGGTTGGGAAACACCATATATTTT.

This clone was observed once. This sequence joins TRBV7-9 and TRBJ2-2; possible D gene TRBD1, 5 bases. V lost 5 bases to trimming and J lost 2 bases, with 12 bases between them. The CDR3 runs to 15 residues. The germline V gene has CDR1 SEHNR and CDR2 FQNEAQ (reference sequence). The CDR3 here is CASSQGGANTGELFF. The CDR3 DNA reads TGTGCCAGCAGCCAAGGTGGGGCAAACACCGGGGAGCTGTTTTTT.

The chain carries TRBV11-3 and TRBJ2-1; 11 bases map to TRBD2. The CDR3 is 15 amino acids. Unmatched junction bases numbered 8, after V lost 5 bases and J lost 8 bases. The germline V gene has CDR1 SGHNT and CDR2 YENEEA. The CDR3 nucleotides read TGTGCCAGCAGCCAAACTAGCGGGGGCGTCGATGAGCAGTTCTTC. Amino acids: CASSQTSGGVDEQFF.

The chain has TRBV7-2 and TRBJ2-5, with 8 bases identical to TRBD1. This CDR3 region has 14 residues. The V segment lost 4 bases and the J segment 4 bases; nucleotides outside the gene matches: 5. CDR1 is SGHTA, CDR2 FQGNSA, per germline. The DNA of the CDR3 is TGTGCCAGCAGCTCGACAGGGGTGGGAGAGACCCAGTACTTC. Its translation is CASSSTGVGETQYF.

This chain joins TRBV20-1 and TRBJ1-1; D gene uncertain. Germline loops: CDR1 DFQATT, CDR2 SNEGSKA (reference sequence). Trimming removed 6 bases from V and 5 bases from J, with 10 bases in between. The CDR3 covers 11 residues. In DNA, the CDR3 is TGCAGTGCCCCGCCGGGGACTGAAGCTTTCTTT. Amino acid sequence: CSAPPGTEAFF.